The text below deals with one T cell receptor (beta chain). The sample belongs to a study of blood T cell repertoires in COVID-19. Study as a whole: Spain, Italy and the United States supplied samples that represented acute and convalescent COVID-19. PBMCs, B-cell-depleted T cells, or T cells provided the cDNA or gDNA that made up the material.

There are 15 residues in the CDR3. V trimming: 4 bases; J trimming: 1 base; junction bases outside the gene matches: 4. CDR1 is SGHTA and CDR2 is FQGNSA in the germline V gene. Using immunoSEQ multiplex PCR, the repertoire was profiled, and TCRdb retains in-frame clones only, with some absent. The sample includes about 280,000 clones, just over 85% of them seen just once. The source of this sequence is a woman aged 25-40 years with active or convalescent COVID-19. Specimen: peripheral blood. The genes are TRBV7-2 and TRBJ1-5; 7 bases are shared with TRBD1. The DNA of the CDR3 is TGTGCCAGCAGCTCAGCGGACAGGAGCAATCAGCCCCAGCATTTT. It encodes CASSSADRSNQPQHF.